This entry is about one TCR beta chain. CDR1 DFQATT and CDR2 SNEGSKA come from the germline V gene (reference sequence). Unmatched junction bases numbered 2, after V lost 0 bases and J lost 0 bases. CDR3 length equals 14 residues. The sample originates from a study of blood T cells in healthy people across ages. Study details: The capture of about one barcoded beta molecule per two T cells was achieved by template switching.

The use of a sample-barcoded 5' primer and a J-beta primer mix characterized a second PCR of roughly 6 to 11 cycles. Carrying 12 random nucleotides, a template-switch adaptor labeled each individual cDNA molecule. Every individual sample yielded 2.5 million or more paired-end reads (each containing CDR3). TCRdb analysed the 5' RACE reads with MiXCR anew, one entry per CDR3 protein. The sample shows around 1,500,000 distinct CDR3 sequences, about 28% of them seen only once. Material: blood. J is TRBJ2-7 and V is TRBV20-1; 7 nucleotides line up with TRBD2. The receptor was derived from a woman aged 25 to 39 in good health. For the CDR3, the DNA is TGCAGTGCTAGAGATGTAGCGGGCTCCTACGAGCAGTACTTC. Amino acids: CSARDVAGSYEQYF.